Presented here are 25 T cell receptor beta chains from one specimen sequenced in a study of T cell responses to AZD1222 COVID-19 vaccine. Profiled with immunoSEQ multiplex PCR; TCRdb holds only in-frame clones, not every one. The table includes approximately 150,000 clones, about 92% detected once. The sequencing used peripheral blood, collected 28 days after the second AZD1222 dose. All receptors derive from an adult who received the AZD1222 COVID-19 vaccine.

The rearrangement links TRBV27 to TRBJ1-1; weak D call: TRBD1 (6 bases). This CDR3 is 13 amino acids long. In germline, CDR1 is MNHEY, CDR2 SMNVEV (reference sequence). Trimming left V 3 bases short and J 5 bases short, with 10 bases between. The CDR3 DNA is TGTGCCAGCAGTTTGGGGGCGCGGACTGAAGCTTTCTTT. It encodes CASSLGARTEAFF.

The rearrangement links TRBV28 to TRBJ1-5; the match to TRBD1 covers 9 bases. Losses at the gene ends were 4 bases for V and 4 bases for J; bases not matched to a gene: 5. Germline-derived CDR1 and CDR2 are MDHEN and SYDVKM. CDR3 length: 15 amino acids. CDR3 sequence: CASSSGTGLNQPQHF. As DNA, the CDR3 is TGTGCCAGCAGTTCCGGGACAGGGCTTAATCAGCCCCAGCATTTT. Full variable domain (remainder filled in from reference TRBV28 and TRBJ1-5): DVKVTQSSRYLVKRTGEKVFLECVQDMDHENMFWYRQDPGLGLRLIYFSYDVKMKEKGDIPEGYSVSREKKERFSLILESASTNQTSMYLCASSSGTGLNQPQHFGDGTRLSIL.

The chain links TRBV6-5 to TRBJ2-1; D is undetermined. The V end lost 2 bases, the J end lost 0 bases, and 8 bases lay between the germline ends. Looked up from germline, CDR1 is MNHEY and CDR2 is SVGAGI. The CDR3 length is 15 residues. For the CDR3, the DNA is TGTGCCAGCAGTTACACCTATGACTCCTACAATGAGCAGTTCTTC. Residues: CASSYTYDSYNEQFF.

This clone was counted only a few times. V is TRBV11-2 and J is TRBJ2-1; D not certain. Germline V gene sequence: CDR1 SGHAT, CDR2 FQNNGV. The CDR3 consists of 16 residues. Deletions cut 2 bases from V and 4 bases from J, with 15 bases between. CDR3 residues: CASSLISGPTYNEQFF. The DNA of the CDR3 is TGTGCCAGCAGCTTAATATCGGGTCCCACATACAATGAGCAGTTCTTC.

In its sample, this clone was seen once. The chain couples TRBV4-3 to TRBJ1-2; 7 bases map to TRBD1. CDR3 length: 15 residues. The germline gives CDR1 LGHNA, CDR2 YSLEER. Losses at the gene ends were 0 bases for V and 4 bases for J; bases not matched to a gene: 5. In DNA form, the CDR3 reads TGCGCCAGCAGCCAAGATAGGGGGCTTCCCTATGGCTACACCTTC. Residues: CASSQDRGLPYGYTF.

There are a few counts of this clone. This chain uses TRBV7-3 with TRBJ1-1; tentative D call: TRBD1 (6 bases). CDR3 length equals 13 residues. V was trimmed by 5 bases and J by 3 bases, leaving 10 bases between them. Germline V lookup: CDR1 SGHTA, CDR2 FQGTGA. The CDR3 sequence is CASSRRTDTEAFF. CDR3 in DNA: TGTGCCAGCAGCCGACGGACAGACACTGAAGCTTTCTTT.

J is TRBJ2-1 and V is TRBV9, with a tentative D call TRBD2 (7 bases). The germline V gene has CDR1 SGDLS and CDR2 YYNGEE. Trimming took off 4 bases at V and 6 bases at J, with 14 bases between the two ends. The CDR3 is 14 residues long. CDR3 region: CASSSVGGRNEQFF. CDR3 nucleotide sequence: TGTGCCAGCAGCTCCGTCGGGGGGCGCAATGAGCAGTTCTTC.

The rearrangement uses TRBV5-1 and TRBJ1-1; unclear D gene. Between the trimmed V and J ends, which lost 2 bases and 5 bases, there was a span of 7 bases. The CDR3 length is 12 residues. The V gene's germline CDR1 is SGHRS and CDR2 YFSETQ. This CDR3 reads CASSLGRTEAFF. CDR3 DNA sequence: TGCGCCAGCAGCTTAGGACGGACTGAAGCTTTCTTT.

This chain links TRBV18 with TRBJ2-1; 10 bases line up with TRBD2. This CDR3 is built from 16 residues. V gave up 0 bases and J gave up 5 bases; unmatched junction bases: 4. Per germline, CDR1 KGHSH and CDR2 LQKENI. CDR3: CASSPPILAGDNEQFF. For the CDR3, the DNA is TGTGCCAGCTCACCACCGATCCTAGCGGGAGACAATGAGCAGTTCTTC.

With regard to this clone: A read error may produce the germline difference seen at one junction end. The chain couples TRBV5-5 to TRBJ2-2; TRBD2 matches at 7 bases. The CDR3 is 17 amino acids. Germline CDR1 and CDR2: SGHKS and YYEKEE (reference sequence). The CDR3 region has the DNA TGTGCCAGCAGATTGGATGGGCGGGAGACGGGTACCGGGGAGCTGTTTTTT. Encoded protein: CASRLDGRETGTGELFF.

CDR3 nucleotides: TGTGCCAGTAGTGCCAGCGGGACGGTTGGTACGCAGTATTTT. It translates to CASSASGTVGTQYF. The chain combines TRBV19 with TRBJ2-3, with TRBD2 matching 7 bases. The CDR3 runs to 14 residues. Germline values: CDR1 LNHDA, CDR2 SQIVND (reference sequence). Losses at the gene ends were 5 bases for V and 8 bases for J; bases not matched to a gene: 10. The full variable domain, its missing parts supplied by reference TRBV19 and TRBJ2-3, is DGGITQSPKYLFRKEGQNVTLSCEQNLNHDAMYWYRQDPGQGLRLIYYSQIVNDFQKGDIAEGYSVSREKKESFPLTVTSAQKNPTAFYLCASSASGTVGTQYFGPGTRLTVL.

This rearrangement joins TRBV3-1 (or the pseudogene TRBV3-2) to TRBJ1-1; D perhaps matches TRBD1 (5 bases). The CDR3 loop spans 15 amino acids. CDR1 is LGHDT, CDR2 YNNKEL, per germline (reference sequence). V gave up 0 bases and J gave up 5 bases, with 13 bases separating them. The CDR3 protein is CASSQEGQGETEAFF. The CDR3 DNA follows: TGTGCCAGCAGCCAAGAGGGGCAGGGTGAGACTGAAGCTTTCTTT.

The chain has TRBV7-2 and TRBJ1-1; D remains unclear. Between the trimmed V and J ends, which lost 5 bases and 1 base, there was a span of 11 bases. This CDR3 is built from 14 residues. Germline CDR1 reads SGHTA; CDR2 reads FQGNSA. The CDR3 bases are TGTGCCAGCAGCCCCGGCTCCGAGAACACTGAAGCTTTCTTT. Its protein is CASSPGSENTEAFF.

The gene calls are TRBV27 and TRBJ2-2; 7 bases align to TRBD1. The CDR3 has 15 residues. Trimming at V came to 4 bases and at J to 2 bases, leaving 4 bases not matched to a gene. The germline CDR1 and CDR2 sequences are MNHEY and SMNVEV (reference sequence). The CDR3 sequence is CASSSGQINTGELFF. In DNA, the CDR3 is TGTGCCAGCAGTTCGGGACAGATTAACACCGGGGAGCTGTTTTTT.

The gene calls are TRBV24-1 and TRBJ2-5; unclear D gene. Germline CDR1 is KGHDR and CDR2 is SFDVKD. This CDR3 spans 13 amino acids. The V gene lost 4 bases and the J gene lost 5 bases, with 10 bases spanning the gap. The CDR3 sequence is CATSEPSIETQYF. The CDR3 nucleotides read TGTGCCACCAGTGAGCCATCGATTGAGACCCAGTACTTC.

The V gene is TRBV5-1, the J gene TRBJ2-2; D is possibly TRBD2 (5 bases). The CDR3 contains 16 residues. The germline V and J ends were trimmed by 3 bases and 1 base, with 13 bases remaining between them. Germline CDR1 SGHRS, CDR2 YFSETQ. This CDR3 is CASSSSERRNTGELFF. In nucleotides, the CDR3 is TGCGCCAGCAGCTCCTCTGAGCGGAGGAACACCGGGGAGCTGTTTTTT.

The rearrangement uses TRBV3-1 (or the pseudogene TRBV3-2) and TRBJ2-7, with 10 bases that match TRBD2. CDR3 length: 18 residues. V lost 4 bases and J lost 5; bases outside the gene matches: 17. Germline V CDR1 and CDR2: LGHDT, YNNKEL (reference sequence). In nucleotides, the CDR3 is TGTGCCAGCAGCCCCGGTTTTCGTCTAGCGGGAGAGAACGACGAGCAGTACTTC. It encodes CASSPGFRLAGENDEQYF.

The V and J genes are TRBV18 and TRBJ2-4, with 8 bases aligning to TRBD2. Germline loops: CDR1 KGHSH, CDR2 LQKENI. The CDR3 has 19 residues. With V trimmed by 3 bases and J by 6 bases, 19 bases remained unmatched. The CDR3 sequence: CASSPPRGRGAAVTNIQYF. CDR3 sequence (DNA): TGTGCCAGCTCACCCCCTCGGGGGCGGGGGGCCGCCGTCACAAACATTCAGTACTTC. Complete variable domain (other parts from reference TRBV18 and TRBJ2-4): NAGVMQNPRHLVRRRGQEARLRCSPMKGHSHVYWYRQLPEEGLKFMVYLQKENIIDESGMPKERFSAEFPKEGPSILRIQQVVRGDSAAYFCASSPPRGRGAAVTNIQYFGAGTRLSVL.

V gene TRBV30 combines with J gene TRBJ1-4; possibly TRBD1 for D (6 bases). CDR3 length: 16 residues. Germline loops: CDR1 GTSNPN, CDR2 SVGIG (reference sequence). V lost 0 bases to trimming and J lost 7 bases, with 18 bases between them. The CDR3 nucleotides are TGTGCCTGGAGTGTACGGGACATCCGTTCGGGTGAAAAACTGTTTTTT. It specifies CAWSVRDIRSGEKLFF. The full variable domain, rest sourced from reference TRBV30 and TRBJ1-4, is SQTIHQWPATLVQPVGSPLSLECTVEGTSNPNLYWYRQAAGRGLQLLFYSVGIGQISSEVPQNLSASRPQDRQFILSSKKLLLSDSGFYLCAWSVRDIRSGEKLFFGSGTQLSVL.

The V call is TRBV4-1, the J call TRBJ1-1; D may be TRBD1 (5 bases). The CDR3 loop spans 16 amino acids. Trimming pared 0 bases from V and 0 bases from J, leaving 11 bases between. The germline V gene has CDR1 MGHRA and CDR2 YSYEKL. The CDR3 sequence: CASSQDPGRVNTEAFF. The CDR3 coding sequence is TGCGCCAGCAGCCAAGATCCGGGACGGGTGAACACTGAAGCTTTCTTT.

This clone was observed a single time. The chain carries TRBV19 and TRBJ2-7, with TRBD2 matching over 9 bases. Germline-derived CDR1 and CDR2 are LNHDA and SQIVND (reference sequence). This CDR3 spans 14 amino acids. V lost 10 bases and J lost 5; bases outside the gene matches: 12. The CDR3 nucleotides are TGTGCCACCCATAGCGGGAGAGATATCCACGAGCAGTACTTC. Amino acid sequence: CATHSGRDIHEQYF.

CDR3: CASSVGDRHNEQFF. The CDR3 DNA is TGTGCCAGCAGCGTCGGGGACAGACACAATGAGCAGTTCTTC. The gene calls are TRBV9 and TRBJ2-1; 7 positions match TRBD1. Germline CDR1 and CDR2: SGDLS and YYNGEE. This CDR3 is 14 amino acids long. The J segment lost 5 bases and the V segment lost 2 bases, leaving 4 bases of the junction unmatched.

The chain links TRBV27 to TRBJ2-1; 7 bases agree with TRBD2. Germline-derived CDR1 and CDR2 are MNHEY and SMNVEV (reference sequence). The CDR3 extends over 15 amino acids. The trim removed 2 bases at V and 0 bases at J, leaving 1 base unmatched. The CDR3 loop reads CASSLTGGSYNEQFF. CDR3 DNA: TGTGCCAGCAGTTTAACGGGGGGCTCCTACAATGAGCAGTTCTTC.

This clone appeared a single time. This chain connects TRBV7-3 to TRBJ1-1, with 8 positions matching TRBD1. From germline, CDR1 is SGHTA and CDR2 FQGTGA. The V gene end was trimmed by 6 bases and the J gene end by 3 bases; junction bases not matched to a gene: 6. The CDR3 consists of 14 residues. CDR3 DNA: TGTGCCAGCAGTGCCCAGGGGGCATACACTGAAGCTTTCTTT. Its protein is CASSAQGAYTEAFF.

This chain uses TRBV19 with TRBJ2-7, with a tentative D call TRBD1 (6 bases). V was pared by 10 bases and J by 6 bases, with 19 bases between. The CDR3 consists of 13 residues. Per the germline V gene, CDR1 is LNHDA and CDR2 is SQIVND (reference sequence). The CDR3 is CATTQGPRGEQYF. As DNA, the CDR3 is TGTGCCACCACACAGGGCCCAAGGGGCGAGCAGTACTTC. Full variable domain (outside the CDR3, taken from reference TRBV19 and TRBJ2-7): DGGITQSPKYLFRKEGQNVTLSCEQNLNHDAMYWYRQDPGQGLRLIYYSQIVNDFQKGDIAEGYSVSREKKESFPLTVTSAQKNPTAFYLCATTQGPRGEQYFGPGTRLTVT.